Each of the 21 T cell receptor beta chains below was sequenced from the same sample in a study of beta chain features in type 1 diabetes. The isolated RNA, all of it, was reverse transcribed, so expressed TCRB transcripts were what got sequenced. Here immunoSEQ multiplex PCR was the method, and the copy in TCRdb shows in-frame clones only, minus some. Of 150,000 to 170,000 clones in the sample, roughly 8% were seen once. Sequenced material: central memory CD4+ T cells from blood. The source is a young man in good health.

CDR3 DNA sequence: TGTGCCAGCAGTGGACTCCGGGGCCAAGAGACCCAGTACTTC. It is translated as CASSGLRGQETQYF. V is TRBV6-6 and J is TRBJ2-5; perhaps TRBD2 as D (5 bases). Germline V gives CDR1 MNHNY, CDR2 SVGAGI (reference sequence). Deletions cut 5 bases from V and 1 base from J, with 11 bases between. The CDR3 contains 14 residues.

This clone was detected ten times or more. The CDR3 sequence is CAWTSYTEAFF. The CDR3 DNA reads as TGTGCCTGGACGAGTTACACTGAAGCTTTCTTT. The chain combines TRBV30 with TRBJ1-1; D is undetermined. Trimming stripped 4 bases from V and 3 bases from J, with 6 bases between. Germline CDR1 GTSNPN, CDR2 SVGIG (reference sequence). The CDR3 totals 11 residues.

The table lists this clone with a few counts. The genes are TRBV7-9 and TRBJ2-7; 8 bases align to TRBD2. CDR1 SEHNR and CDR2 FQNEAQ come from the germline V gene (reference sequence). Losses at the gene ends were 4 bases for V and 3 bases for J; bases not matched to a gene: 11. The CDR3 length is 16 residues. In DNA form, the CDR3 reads TGTGCCAGCAGCTCTGGGGGTGCTAGCGGGTACTACGAGCAGTACTTC. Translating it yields CASSSGGASGYYEQYF. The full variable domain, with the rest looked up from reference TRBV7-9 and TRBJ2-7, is DTGVSQNPRHKITKRGQNVTFRCDPISEHNRLYWYRQTLGQGPEFLTYFQNEAQLEKSRLLSDRFSAERPKGSFSTLEIQRTEQGDSAMYLCASSSGGASGYYEQYFGPGTRLTVT.

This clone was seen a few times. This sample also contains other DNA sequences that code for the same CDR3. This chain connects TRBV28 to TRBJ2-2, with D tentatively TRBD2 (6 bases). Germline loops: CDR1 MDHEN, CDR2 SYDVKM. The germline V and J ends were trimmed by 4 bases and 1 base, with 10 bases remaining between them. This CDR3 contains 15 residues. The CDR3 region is CASSWAGRNTGELFF. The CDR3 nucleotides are TGTGCCAGCAGTTGGGCGGGACGGAACACCGGGGAGCTGTTTTTT.

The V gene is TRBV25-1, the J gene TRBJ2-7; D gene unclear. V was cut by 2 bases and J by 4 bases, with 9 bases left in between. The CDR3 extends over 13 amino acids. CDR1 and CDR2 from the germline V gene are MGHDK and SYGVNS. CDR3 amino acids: CASSEASKYEQYF. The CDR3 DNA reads TGTGCCAGCAGTGAAGCTAGTAAGTACGAGCAGTACTTC.

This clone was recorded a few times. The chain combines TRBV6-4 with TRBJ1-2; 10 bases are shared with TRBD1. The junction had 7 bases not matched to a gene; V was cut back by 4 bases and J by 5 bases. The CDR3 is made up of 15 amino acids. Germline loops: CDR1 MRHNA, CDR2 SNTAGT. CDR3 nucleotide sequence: TGTGCCAGCAGTGGCGACTCGGACAGGGGGTATGGCTACACCTTC. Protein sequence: CASSGDSDRGYGYTF.

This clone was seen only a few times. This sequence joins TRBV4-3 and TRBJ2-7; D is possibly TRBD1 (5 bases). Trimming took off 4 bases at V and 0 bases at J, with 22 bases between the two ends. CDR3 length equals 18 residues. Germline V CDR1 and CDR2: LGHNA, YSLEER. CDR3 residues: CASSRSFAGSILSYEQYF. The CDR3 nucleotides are TGCGCCAGCAGCCGGTCTTTCGCAGGGTCTATCCTCTCCTACGAGCAGTACTTC.

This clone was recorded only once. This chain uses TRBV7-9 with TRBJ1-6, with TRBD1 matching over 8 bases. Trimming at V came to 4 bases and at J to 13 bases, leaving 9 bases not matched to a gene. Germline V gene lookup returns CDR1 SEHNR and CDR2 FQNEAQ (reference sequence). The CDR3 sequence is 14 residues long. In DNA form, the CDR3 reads TGTGCCAGCAGCTCCGGGACAGGTGACTTTCCCCTCCACTTT. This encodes CASSSGTGDFPLHF.

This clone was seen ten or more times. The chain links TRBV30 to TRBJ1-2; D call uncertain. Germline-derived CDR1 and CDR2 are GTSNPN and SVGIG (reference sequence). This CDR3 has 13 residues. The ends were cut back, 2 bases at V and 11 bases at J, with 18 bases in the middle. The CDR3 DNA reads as TGTGCCTGGAGTTCAGCAAGGCTCCTCGGGTACACCTTC. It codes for CAWSSARLLGYTF.

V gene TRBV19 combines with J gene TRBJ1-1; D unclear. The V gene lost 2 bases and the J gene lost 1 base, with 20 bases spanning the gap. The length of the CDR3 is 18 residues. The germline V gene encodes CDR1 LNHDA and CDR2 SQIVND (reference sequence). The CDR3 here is CASSIPLTVGNANTEAFF. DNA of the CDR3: TGTGCCAGTAGTATACCATTGACCGTCGGGAATGCGAACACTGAAGCTTTCTTT. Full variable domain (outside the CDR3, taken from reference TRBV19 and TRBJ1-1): DGGITQSPKYLFRKEGQNVTLSCEQNLNHDAMYWYRQDPGQGLRLIYYSQIVNDFQKGDIAEGYSVSREKKESFPLTVTSAQKNPTAFYLCASSIPLTVGNANTEAFFGQGTRLTVV.

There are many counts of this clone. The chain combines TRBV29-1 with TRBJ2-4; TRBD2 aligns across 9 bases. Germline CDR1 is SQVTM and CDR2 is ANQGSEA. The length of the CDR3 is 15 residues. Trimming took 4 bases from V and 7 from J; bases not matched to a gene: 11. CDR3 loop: CSVGRLAGLKNIQYF. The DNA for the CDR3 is TGCAGCGTTGGGAGGCTAGCGGGGCTCAAGAACATTCAGTACTTC.

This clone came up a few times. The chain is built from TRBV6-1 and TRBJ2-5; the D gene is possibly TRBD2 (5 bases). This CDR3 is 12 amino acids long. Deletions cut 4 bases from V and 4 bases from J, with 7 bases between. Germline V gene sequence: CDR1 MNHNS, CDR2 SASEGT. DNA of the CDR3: TGTGCCAGCAGTGCGGGGATAGAGACCCAGTACTTC. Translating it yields CASSAGIETQYF.

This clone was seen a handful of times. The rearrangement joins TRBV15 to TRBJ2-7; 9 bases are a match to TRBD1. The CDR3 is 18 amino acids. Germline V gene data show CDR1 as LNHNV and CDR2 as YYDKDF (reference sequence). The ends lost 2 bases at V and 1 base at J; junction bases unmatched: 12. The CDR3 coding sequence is TGTGCCACCAGCAGACAGCCCCCGGGACAGGGCACATCCTACGAGCAGTACTTC. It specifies CATSRQPPGQGTSYEQYF.

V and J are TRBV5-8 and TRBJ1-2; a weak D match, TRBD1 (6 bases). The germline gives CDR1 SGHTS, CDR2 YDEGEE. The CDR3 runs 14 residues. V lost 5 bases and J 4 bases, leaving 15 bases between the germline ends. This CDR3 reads CASRPWTEFYGYTF. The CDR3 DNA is TGTGCCAGCAGACCGTGGACAGAATTCTATGGCTACACCTTC.

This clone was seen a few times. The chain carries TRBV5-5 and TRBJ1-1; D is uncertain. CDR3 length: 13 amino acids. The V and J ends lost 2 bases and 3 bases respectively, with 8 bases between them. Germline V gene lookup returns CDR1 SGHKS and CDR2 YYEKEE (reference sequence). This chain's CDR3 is CASSFLGHTEAFF. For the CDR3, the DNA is TGTGCCAGCAGCTTCTTGGGCCACACTGAAGCTTTCTTT.

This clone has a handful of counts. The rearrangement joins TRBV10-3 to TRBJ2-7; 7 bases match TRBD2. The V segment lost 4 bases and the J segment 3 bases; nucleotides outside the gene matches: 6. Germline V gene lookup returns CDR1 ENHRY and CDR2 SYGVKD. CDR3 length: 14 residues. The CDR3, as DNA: TGTGCCATCAGTGGAGCTAGCGGTAGCTACGAGCAGTACTTC. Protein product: CAISGASGSYEQYF.

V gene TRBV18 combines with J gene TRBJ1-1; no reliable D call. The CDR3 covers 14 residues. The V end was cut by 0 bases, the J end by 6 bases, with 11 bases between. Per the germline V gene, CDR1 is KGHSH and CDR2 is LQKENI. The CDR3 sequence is CASSPPHTSSEAFF. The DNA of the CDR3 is TGTGCCAGCTCACCACCACATACGTCCTCTGAAGCTTTCTTT. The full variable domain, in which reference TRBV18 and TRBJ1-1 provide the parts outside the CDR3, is NAGVMQNPRHLVRRRGQEARLRCSPMKGHSHVYWYRQLPEEGLKFMVYLQKENIIDESGMPKERFSAEFPKEGPSILRIQQVVRGDSAAYFCASSPPHTSSEAFFGQGTRLTVV.

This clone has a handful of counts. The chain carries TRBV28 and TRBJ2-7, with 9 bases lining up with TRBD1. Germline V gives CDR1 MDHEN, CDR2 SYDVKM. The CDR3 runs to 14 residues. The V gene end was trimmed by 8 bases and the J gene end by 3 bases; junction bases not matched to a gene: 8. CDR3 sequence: CASGLTGGFYEQYF. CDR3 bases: TGTGCCAGCGGACTTACAGGGGGCTTCTACGAGCAGTACTTC.

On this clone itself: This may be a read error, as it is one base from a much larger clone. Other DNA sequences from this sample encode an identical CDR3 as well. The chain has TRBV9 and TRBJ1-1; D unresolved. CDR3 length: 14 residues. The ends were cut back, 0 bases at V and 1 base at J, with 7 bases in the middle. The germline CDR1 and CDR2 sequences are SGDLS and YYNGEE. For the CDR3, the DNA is TGTGCCAGCAGCGTAGTCCGGGAGAACACTGAAGCTTTCTTT. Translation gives CASSVVRENTEAFF. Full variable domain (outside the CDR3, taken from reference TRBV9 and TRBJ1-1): DSGVTQTPKHLITATGQRVTLRCSPRSGDLSVYWYQQSLDQGLQFLIQYYNGEERAKGNILERFSAQQFPDLHSELNLSSLELGDSALYFCASSVVRENTEAFFGQGTRLTVV.

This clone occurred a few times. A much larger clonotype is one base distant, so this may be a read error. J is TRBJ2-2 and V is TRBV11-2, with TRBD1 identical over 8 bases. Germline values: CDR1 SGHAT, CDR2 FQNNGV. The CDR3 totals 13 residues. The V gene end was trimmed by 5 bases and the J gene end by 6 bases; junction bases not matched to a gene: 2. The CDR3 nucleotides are TGTGCCAGCAGCCGACAGGGGTCCGGGGAGCTGTTTTTT. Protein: CASSRQGSGELFF.

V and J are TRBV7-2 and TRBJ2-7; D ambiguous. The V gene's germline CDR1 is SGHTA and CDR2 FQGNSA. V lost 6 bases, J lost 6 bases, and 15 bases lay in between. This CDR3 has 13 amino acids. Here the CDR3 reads CASSFQVAREQYF. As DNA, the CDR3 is TGTGCCAGCAGTTTCCAGGTGGCCCGCGAGCAGTACTTC.